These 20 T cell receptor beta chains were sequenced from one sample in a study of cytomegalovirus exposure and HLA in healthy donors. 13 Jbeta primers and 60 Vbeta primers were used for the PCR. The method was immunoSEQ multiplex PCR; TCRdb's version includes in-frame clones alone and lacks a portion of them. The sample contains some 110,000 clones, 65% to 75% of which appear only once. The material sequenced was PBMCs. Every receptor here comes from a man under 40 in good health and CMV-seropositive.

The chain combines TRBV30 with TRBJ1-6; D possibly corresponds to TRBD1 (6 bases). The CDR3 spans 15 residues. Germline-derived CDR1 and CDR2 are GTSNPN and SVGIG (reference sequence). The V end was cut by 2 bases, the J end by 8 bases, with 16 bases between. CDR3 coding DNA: TGTGCCTGGAGTACATTGACAGGCCGACATTCACCCCTCCACTTT. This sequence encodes CAWSTLTGRHSPLHF.

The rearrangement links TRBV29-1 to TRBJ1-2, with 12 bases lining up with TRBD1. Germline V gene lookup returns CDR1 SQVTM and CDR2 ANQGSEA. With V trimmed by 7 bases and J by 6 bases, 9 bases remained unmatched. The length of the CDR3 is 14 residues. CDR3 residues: CSASKGQGADGYTF. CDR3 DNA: TGCAGCGCCTCGAAGGGACAGGGGGCCGATGGCTACACCTTC.

The CDR3 region has the DNA TGCAGTGCTAGGCAGGGTGAGCAGTTCTTC. Translated: CSARQGEQFF. V and J are TRBV20-1 and TRBJ2-1; weak D call: TRBD1 (5 bases). V dropped 3 bases and J dropped 9 bases, with 6 bases sitting between them. From germline, CDR1 is DFQATT and CDR2 SNEGSKA (reference sequence). This CDR3 spans 10 amino acids.

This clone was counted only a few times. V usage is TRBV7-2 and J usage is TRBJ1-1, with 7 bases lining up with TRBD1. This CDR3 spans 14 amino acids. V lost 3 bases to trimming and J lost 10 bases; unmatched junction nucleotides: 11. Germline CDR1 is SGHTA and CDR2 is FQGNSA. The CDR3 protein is CASSLSRDSRLAFF. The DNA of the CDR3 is TGTGCCAGCAGCTTGAGCCGGGACAGCCGTCTAGCTTTCTTT. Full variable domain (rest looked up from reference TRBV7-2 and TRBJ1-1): GAGVSQSPSNKVTEKGKDVELRCDPISGHTALYWYRQSLGQGLEFLIYFQGNSAPDKSGLPSDRFSAERTGGSVSTLTIQRTQQEDSAVYLCASSLSRDSRLAFFGQGTRLTVV.

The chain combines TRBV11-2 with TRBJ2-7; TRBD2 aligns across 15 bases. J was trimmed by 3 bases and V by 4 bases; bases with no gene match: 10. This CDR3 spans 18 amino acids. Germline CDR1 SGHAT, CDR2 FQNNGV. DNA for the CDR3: TGTGCCAGCAGCTACCTTTCAGGGACTAGCGGGGGGTTCTACGAGCAGTACTTC. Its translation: CASSYLSGTSGGFYEQYF.

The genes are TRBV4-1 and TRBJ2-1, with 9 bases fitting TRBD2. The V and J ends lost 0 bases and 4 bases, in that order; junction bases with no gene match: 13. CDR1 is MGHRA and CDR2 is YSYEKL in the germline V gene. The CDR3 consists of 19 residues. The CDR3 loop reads CASSQDDGAAGGGYNEQFF. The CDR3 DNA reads TGCGCCAGCAGCCAAGATGATGGTGCCGCGGGGGGGGGTTACAATGAGCAGTTCTTC.

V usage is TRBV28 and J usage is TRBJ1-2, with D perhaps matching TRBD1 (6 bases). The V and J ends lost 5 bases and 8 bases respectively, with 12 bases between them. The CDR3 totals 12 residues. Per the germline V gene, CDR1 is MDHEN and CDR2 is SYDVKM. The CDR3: CASSTGILGYTF. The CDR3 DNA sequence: TGTGCCAGCAGTACAGGGATCCTAGGCTACACCTTC.

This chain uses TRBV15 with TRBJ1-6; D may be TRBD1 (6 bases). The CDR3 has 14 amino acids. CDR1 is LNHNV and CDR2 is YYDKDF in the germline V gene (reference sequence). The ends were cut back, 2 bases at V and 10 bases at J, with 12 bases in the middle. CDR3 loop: CATSRSTGRSPLHF. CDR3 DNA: TGTGCCACCAGCAGATCTACAGGGCGCTCACCCCTCCACTTT.

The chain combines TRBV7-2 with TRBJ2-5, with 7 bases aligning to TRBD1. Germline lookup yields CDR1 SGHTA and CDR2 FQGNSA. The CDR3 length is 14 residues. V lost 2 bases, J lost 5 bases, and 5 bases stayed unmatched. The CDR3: CASSLSRGRETQYF. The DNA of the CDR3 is TGTGCCAGCAGCTTAAGTAGGGGGCGGGAGACCCAGTACTTC.

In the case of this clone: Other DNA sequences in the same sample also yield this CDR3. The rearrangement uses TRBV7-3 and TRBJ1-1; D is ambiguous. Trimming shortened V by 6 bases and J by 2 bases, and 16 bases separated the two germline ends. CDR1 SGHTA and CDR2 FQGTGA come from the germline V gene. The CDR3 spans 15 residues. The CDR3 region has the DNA TGTGCCAGCAGTCTCATGGCGGTCGAAAACACTGAAGCTTTCTTT. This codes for CASSLMAVENTEAFF.

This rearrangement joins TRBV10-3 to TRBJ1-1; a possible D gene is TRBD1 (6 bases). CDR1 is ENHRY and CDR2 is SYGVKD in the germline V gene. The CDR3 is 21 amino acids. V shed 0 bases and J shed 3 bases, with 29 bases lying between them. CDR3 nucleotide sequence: TGTGCCATCAGTGAGTCGTACAGGGACAATTACCTACCGGATTCCTACACTGAAGCTTTCTTT. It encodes CAISESYRDNYLPDSYTEAFF.

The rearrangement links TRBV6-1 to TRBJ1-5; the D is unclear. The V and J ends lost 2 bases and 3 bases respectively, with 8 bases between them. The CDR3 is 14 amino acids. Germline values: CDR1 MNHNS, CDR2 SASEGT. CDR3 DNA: TGTGCCAGCAGTGAAAACAGATTCAATCAGCCCCAGCATTTT. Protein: CASSENRFNQPQHF.

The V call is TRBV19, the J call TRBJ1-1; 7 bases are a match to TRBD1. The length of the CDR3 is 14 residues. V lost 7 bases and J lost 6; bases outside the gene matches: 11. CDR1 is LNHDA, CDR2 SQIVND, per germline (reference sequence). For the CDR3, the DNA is TGTGCCAGTACCTACAGGGGCGGAAAATCTGAAGCTTTCTTT. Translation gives CASTYRGGKSEAFF.

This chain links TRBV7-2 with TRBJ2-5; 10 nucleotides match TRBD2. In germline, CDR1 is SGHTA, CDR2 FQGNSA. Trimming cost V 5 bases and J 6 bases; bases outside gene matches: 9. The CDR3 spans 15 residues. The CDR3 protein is CASSPWLAGDQTQYF. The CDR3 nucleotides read TGTGCCAGCAGCCCCTGGCTAGCGGGGGACCAGACCCAGTACTTC.

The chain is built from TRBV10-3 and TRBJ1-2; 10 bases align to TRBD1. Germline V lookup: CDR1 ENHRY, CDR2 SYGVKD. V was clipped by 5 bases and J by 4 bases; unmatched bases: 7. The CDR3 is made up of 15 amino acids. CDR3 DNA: TGTGCCATCAGTAGACAGGGGGCGCAATCCTATGGCTACACCTTC. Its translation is CAISRQGAQSYGYTF.

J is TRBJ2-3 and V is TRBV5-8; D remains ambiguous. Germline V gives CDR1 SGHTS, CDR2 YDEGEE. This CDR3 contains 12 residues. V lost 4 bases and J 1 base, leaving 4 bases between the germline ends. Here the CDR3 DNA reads TGTGCCAGCAGCCCGGGCACAGATACGCAGTATTTT. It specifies CASSPGTDTQYF.

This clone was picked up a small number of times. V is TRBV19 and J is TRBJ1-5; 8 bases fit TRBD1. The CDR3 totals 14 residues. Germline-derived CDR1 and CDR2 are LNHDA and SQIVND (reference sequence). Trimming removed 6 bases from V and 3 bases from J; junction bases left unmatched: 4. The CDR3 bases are TGTGCCAGTAGATGGACAGGGAACAATCAGCCCCAGCATTTT. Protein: CASRWTGNNQPQHF. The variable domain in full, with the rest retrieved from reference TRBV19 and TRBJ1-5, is DGGITQSPKYLFRKEGQNVTLSCEQNLNHDAMYWYRQDPGQGLRLIYYSQIVNDFQKGDIAEGYSVSREKKESFPLTVTSAQKNPTAFYLCASRWTGNNQPQHFGDGTRLSIL.

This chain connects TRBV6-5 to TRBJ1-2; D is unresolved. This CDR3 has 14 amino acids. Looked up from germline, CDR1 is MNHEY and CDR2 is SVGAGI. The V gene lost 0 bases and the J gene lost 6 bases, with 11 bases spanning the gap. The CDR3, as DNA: TGTGCCAGCAGTTACTCGCGGAAGATACATGGCTACACCTTC. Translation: CASSYSRKIHGYTF.

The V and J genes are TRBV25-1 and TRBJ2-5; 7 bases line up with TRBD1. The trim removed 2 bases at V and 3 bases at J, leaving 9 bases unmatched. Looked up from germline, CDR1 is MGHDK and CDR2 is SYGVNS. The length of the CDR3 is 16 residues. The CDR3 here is CASSEPTGTVEETQYF. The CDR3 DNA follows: TGTGCCAGCAGTGAACCTACGGGGACAGTTGAAGAGACCCAGTACTTC.

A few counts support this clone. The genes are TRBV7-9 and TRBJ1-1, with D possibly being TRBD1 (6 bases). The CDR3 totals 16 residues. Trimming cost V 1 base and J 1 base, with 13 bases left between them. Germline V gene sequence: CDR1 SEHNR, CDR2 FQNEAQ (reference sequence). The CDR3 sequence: CASSLDAGRGNTEAFF. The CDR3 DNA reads TGTGCCAGCAGCTTAGACGCAGGCAGGGGGAACACTGAAGCTTTCTTT. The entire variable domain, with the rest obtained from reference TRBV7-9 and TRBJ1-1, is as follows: DTGVSQNPRHKITKRGQNVTFRCDPISEHNRLYWYRQTLGQGPEFLTYFQNEAQLEKSRLLSDRFSAERPKGSFSTLEIQRTEQGDSAMYLCASSLDAGRGNTEAFFGQGTRLTVV.